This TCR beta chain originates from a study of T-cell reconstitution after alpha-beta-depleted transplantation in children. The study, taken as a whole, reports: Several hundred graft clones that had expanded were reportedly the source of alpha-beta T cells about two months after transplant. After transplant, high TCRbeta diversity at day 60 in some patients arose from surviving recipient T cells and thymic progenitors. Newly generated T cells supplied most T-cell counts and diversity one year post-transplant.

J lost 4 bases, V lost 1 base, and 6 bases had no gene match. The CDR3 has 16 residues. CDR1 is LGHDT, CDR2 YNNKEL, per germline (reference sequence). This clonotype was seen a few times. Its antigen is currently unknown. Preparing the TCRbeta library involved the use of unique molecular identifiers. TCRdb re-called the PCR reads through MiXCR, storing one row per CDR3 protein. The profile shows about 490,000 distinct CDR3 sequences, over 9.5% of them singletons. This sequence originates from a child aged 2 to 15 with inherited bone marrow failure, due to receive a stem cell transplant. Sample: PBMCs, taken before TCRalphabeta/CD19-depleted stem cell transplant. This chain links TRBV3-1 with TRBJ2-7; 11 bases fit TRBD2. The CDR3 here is CASSQAPGLAVYEQYF. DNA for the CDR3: TGTGCCAGCAGCCAAGCACCGGGACTAGCGGTGTACGAGCAGTACTTC.